This TCR beta chain was sequenced in a study of graft-versus-host responses after intestinal transplantation. Intraepithelial and lamina propria lymphocytes were freed from processed graft tissue. Some clones are missing from TCRdb's copy, which holds only in-frame ones; the method was immunoSEQ multiplex PCR. The table lists around 7,400 clones, 68% of them singletons. With V trimmed by 4 bases and J by 1 base, 7 bases remained unmatched. CDR3 size: 15 residues. CDR1 and CDR2 from the germline V gene are SGHRS and YFSETQ. The rearrangement links TRBV5-1 to TRBJ1-1; 7 bases are shared with TRBD1. This TCR was sampled from a human patient who received an intestinal transplant, so some T cells may come from the graft donor. Specimen: ileum tissue, collected around 8 weeks after transplant. The CDR3 DNA is TGCGCCAGCAGCGCTATTAGGGGGCCGAACACTGAAGCTTTCTTT. Amino acids: CASSAIRGPNTEAFF.